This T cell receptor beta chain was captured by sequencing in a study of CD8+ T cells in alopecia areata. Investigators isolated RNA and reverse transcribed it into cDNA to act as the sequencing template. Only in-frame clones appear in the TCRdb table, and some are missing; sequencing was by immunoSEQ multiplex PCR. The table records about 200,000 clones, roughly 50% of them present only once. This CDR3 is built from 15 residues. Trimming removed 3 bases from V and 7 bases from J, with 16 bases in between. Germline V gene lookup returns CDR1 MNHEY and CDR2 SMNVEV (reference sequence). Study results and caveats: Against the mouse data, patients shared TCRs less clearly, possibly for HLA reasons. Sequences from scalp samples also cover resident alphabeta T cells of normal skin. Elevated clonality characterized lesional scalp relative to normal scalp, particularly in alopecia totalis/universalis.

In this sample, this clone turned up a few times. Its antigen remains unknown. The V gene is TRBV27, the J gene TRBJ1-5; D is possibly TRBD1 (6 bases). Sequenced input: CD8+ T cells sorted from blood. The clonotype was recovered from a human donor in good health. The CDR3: CASSLYSGARQPQHF. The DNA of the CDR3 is TGTGCCAGCAGTTTGTACTCGGGGGCGCGGCAGCCCCAGCATTTT.